The T cell receptor beta chain under discussion was sequenced for a study of CD8+CD57+ T cells in acquired aplastic anemia. Study at large: Isolated CD4+ and CD8+ cells, once sorted, yielded DNA averaging about 3.2 ug. In CD4+ cells, healthy donors produced an average of roughly 11 million reads.

Study-level points and caveats: Patients and controls shared about 27 CD8+ CDR3 sequences. Patients and controls were not found to differ significantly in CD8+ Simpson's diversity.

V gave up 2 bases and J gave up 14 bases; unmatched junction bases: 7. Germline V gene sequence: CDR1 ENHRY, CDR2 SYGVKD. This CDR3 is built from 12 residues. With regard to this clonotype: Its specificity is not known.

Both TCR beta VDJ combination and CDR3 sequence profiling were carried out. Genomic DNA was the template for this profiling. TCRdb re-derived calls from the reads in MiXCR, one entry per CDR3 protein. Among about 190,000 distinct CDR3 sequences listed, approximately 50% were seen once. The TCR sequence derives from a human donor in good health, serving as a control. The V gene is TRBV10-3, the J gene TRBJ1-2, with 8 bases lining up with TRBD1. The sequenced sample was sorted CD4+, CD8+, or CD8+CD57+ T cells (not recorded which) from PBMCs. Here the CDR3 reads CAISEGQGAKTF. CDR3 nucleotide sequence: TGTGCCATCAGTGAGGGGCAGGGGGCGAAAACCTTC.